The rows below give T cell receptor beta chains drawn from one sample of a study of CD8 T cells in Susac syndrome. TCRdb used MiXCR to reprocess the immunoSEQ multiplex PCR reads, holding one entry per CDR3 protein. The sample lists 120,000 to 150,000 distinct CDR3 sequences, 95% occurring once. Sequencing input: CD4+ T cells from PBMCs. The receptors were gathered from a human donor with Susac syndrome. The CDR3 runs from the conserved cysteine through the conserved F or W. The D gene is left open where the match is weak. Expanded clones get a size class; other rows say once, few or many, or leave the size out.

D: NA
V: TRBV20-1
J: TRBJ2-3
size: NA
CDR3: CSALSSRGDTDTQYF
DNA: TGCAGTGCTCTCTCATCCAGGGGGGACACAGATACGCAGTATTTT

D: TRBD1
V: TRBV5-6
J: TRBJ2-2
size: NA
CDR3: CASRIRDRGPAGELFF
DNA: TGTGCCAGCAGGATCCGGGACAGGGGGCCGGCCGGGGAGCTGTTTTTT

D: TRBD2
V: TRBV7-2
J: TRBJ2-1
size: NA
CDR3: CASSSPSLGLARPNEQFF
DNA: TGTGCCAGCAGCTCCCCTAGCTTGGGACTAGCGAGACCCAATGAGCAGTTCTTC

D: TRBD1
V: TRBV27
J: TRBJ2-7
size: NA
CDR3: CASSRQGDASYEQYF
DNA: TGTGCCAGCAGTAGACAGGGGGACGCTTCCTACGAGCAGTACTTC

D: NA
V: TRBV18
J: TRBJ2-7
size: NA
CDR3: CASSHPRAYEQYF
DNA: TGTGCCAGCTCACACCCACGGGCGTACGAGCAGTACTTC

D: NA
V: TRBV4-1
J: TRBJ1-1
size: NA
CDR3: CASSQDRADSAFF
DNA: TGCGCCAGCAGCCAAGATAGGGCGGATTCGGCTTTCTTT

D: NA
V: TRBV24-1
J: TRBJ2-7
size: NA
CDR3: CATSGPGLRSSYEQYF
DNA: TGTGCCACCAGTGGGCCGGGACTTCGAAGCTCCTACGAGCAGTACTTC

D: NA
V: TRBV18
J: TRBJ1-1
size: NA
CDR3: CASSPNTGNTEAFF
DNA: TGTGCCAGCTCACCCAATACAGGGAACACTGAAGCTTTCTTT

D: NA
V: TRBV3-1
J: TRBJ2-7
size: NA
CDR3: CASSQDGTSYEQYF
DNA: TGTGCCAGCAGCCAAGACGGCACATCCTACGAGCAGTACTTC

D: NA
V: TRBV4-1
J: TRBJ2-5
size: NA
CDR3: CASSQDQGGGLQETQYF
DNA: TGCGCCAGCAGCCAAGATCAAGGGGGGGGTCTTCAAGAGACCCAGTACTTC

D: NA
V: TRBV20-1
J: TRBJ1-1
size: NA
CDR3: CSATYNLQDMNTEAFF
DNA: TGCAGTGCTACCTACAATTTACAGGACATGAACACTGAAGCTTTCTTT

D: NA
V: TRBV3-1
J: TRBJ1-1
size: NA
CDR3: CASSLGHPNTEAFF
DNA: TGTGCCAGCAGCCTTGGACATCCCAACACTGAAGCTTTCTTT

D: TRBD1
V: TRBV7-6
J: TRBJ1-2
size: NA
CDR3: CASSLGQGSTYGYTF
DNA: TGTGCCAGCAGCTTAGGACAGGGGTCGACCTATGGCTACACCTTC

D: NA
V: TRBV20-1
J: TRBJ1-5
size: NA
CDR3: CSARDIDQPQHF
DNA: TGCAGTGCTAGAGATATTGACCAGCCCCAGCATTTT

D: NA
V: TRBV7-9
J: TRBJ1-6
size: NA
CDR3: CASSFGEHSPLHF
DNA: TGTGCCAGCAGCTTCGGGGAGCATTCACCCCTCCACTTT

D: TRBD2
V: TRBV4-1
J: TRBJ2-7
size: NA
CDR3: CASSPGLAGGPMGHEQYF
DNA: TGCGCCAGCAGCCCCGGACTAGCGGGGGGACCGATGGGTCACGAGCAGTACTTC

D: NA
V: TRBV7-9
J: TRBJ1-1
size: NA
CDR3: CASSMEGVPNTEAFF
DNA: TGTGCCAGCAGCATGGAGGGGGTCCCGAACACTGAAGCTTTCTTT

D: NA
V: TRBV4-2
J: TRBJ2-5
size: NA
CDR3: CASSQGTGVYETQYF
DNA: TGTGCCAGCAGCCAAGGGACGGGAGTATACGAGACCCAGTACTTC

D: NA
V: TRBV23-1
J: TRBJ2-4
size: NA
CDR3: CASRRRGKGAKNIQYF
DNA: TGCGCCAGCAGGCGGAGGGGGAAAGGGGCCAAAAACATTCAGTACTTC

D: TRBD2
V: TRBV5-1
J: TRBJ2-1
size: NA
CDR3: CASSRGGNSYNEQFF
DNA: TGCGCCAGCAGCCGGGGGGGCAACTCCTACAATGAGCAGTTCTTC

D: TRBD1
V: TRBV27
J: TRBJ1-5
size: NA
CDR3: CASRQGPNQPQHF
DNA: TGTGCCAGTCGACAGGGACCAAATCAGCCCCAGCATTTT

D: TRBD1
V: TRBV12-3/TRBV12-4
J: TRBJ1-5
size: NA
CDR3: CASRPTGGDQPQHF
DNA: TGTGCCAGCAGACCGACAGGGGGCGATCAGCCCCAGCATTTT

D: TRBD2
V: TRBV7-2
J: TRBJ2-3
size: once
CDR3: CASSPGLAGGNTQYF
DNA: TGTGCCAGCAGCCCAGGGCTAGCGGGGGGAAATACGCAGTATTTT

D: TRBD1
V: TRBV5-1
J: TRBJ2-1
size: NA
CDR3: CASSLTPGQGYNEQFF
DNA: TGCGCCAGCAGCTTGACCCCCGGACAGGGTTATAATGAGCAGTTCTTC

D: NA
V: TRBV5-6
J: TRBJ2-7
size: NA
CDR3: CASSWTGQRRFYEQYF
DNA: TGTGCCAGCAGCTGGACCGGACAGAGGAGATTTTACGAGCAGTACTTC

D: NA
V: TRBV21-1
J: TRBJ2-3
size: NA
CDR3: CASSRGGRVEDTQYF
DNA: TGTGCCAGCAGCCGAGGGGGCAGGGTGGAAGATACGCAGTATTTT

D: TRBD1
V: TRBV25-1
J: TRBJ2-7
size: NA
CDR3: CASSETGQGGYEQYF
DNA: TGTGCCAGCAGTGAAACGGGACAGGGAGGCTACGAGCAGTACTTC

D: NA
V: TRBV4-1
J: TRBJ1-4
size: NA
CDR3: CASSQAGREKLFF
DNA: TGCGCCAGCAGCCAAGCAGGGAGGGAAAAACTGTTTTTT

D: NA
V: TRBV29-1
J: TRBJ2-4
size: NA
CDR3: CSAAQKAKNIQYF
DNA: TGCAGCGCCGCTCAAAAAGCCAAAAACATTCAGTACTTC

D: NA
V: TRBV4-1
J: TRBJ1-4
size: NA
CDR3: CASRRVGQTNEKLFF
DNA: TGCGCCAGCAGGCGAGTGGGGCAGACTAATGAAAAACTGTTTTTT

D: NA
V: TRBV19
J: TRBJ2-2
size: once
CDR3: CASSPQQTGELFF
DNA: TGTGCCAGTAGTCCTCAGCAAACCGGGGAGCTGTTTTTT

D: NA
V: TRBV19
J: TRBJ2-6
size: once
CDR3: CASSIGGTGANVLTF
DNA: TGTGCCAGTAGTATAGGAGGCACTGGGGCCAACGTCCTGACTTTC

D: NA
V: TRBV29-1
J: TRBJ2-3
size: NA
CDR3: CSPLGAGDTQYF
DNA: TGCAGCCCCCTCGGGGCGGGAGATACGCAGTATTTT

D: NA
V: TRBV7-7
J: TRBJ2-2
size: NA
CDR3: CASSSRGGELFF
DNA: TGTGCTAGCAGCAGCCGGGGAGGGGAGCTGTTTTTT

D: NA
V: TRBV28
J: TRBJ2-3
size: NA
CDR3: CASNAGDTQYF
DNA: TGTGCCAGCAACGCGGGAGATACGCAGTATTTT

D: NA
V: TRBV20-1
J: TRBJ2-4
size: once
CDR3: CSARGLGDLAKNIQYF
DNA: TGCAGTGCTAGAGGGCTAGGGGATCTAGCCAAAAACATTCAGTACTTC

D: NA
V: TRBV29-1
J: TRBJ1-4
size: once
CDR3: CSVKELAPEKLFF
DNA: TGCAGCGTTAAGGAATTAGCTCCTGAAAAACTGTTTTTT

D: NA
V: TRBV5-1
J: TRBJ2-7
size: NA
CDR3: CASSLQGSGLSYEQYF
DNA: TGCGCCAGCAGCTTACAGGGATCGGGGCTCTCCTACGAGCAGTACTTC

D: NA
V: TRBV11-2
J: TRBJ2-2
size: NA
CDR3: CASSPTRVGMDTGELFF
DNA: TGTGCCAGCAGCCCAACCCGCGTAGGGATGGACACCGGGGAGCTGTTTTTT

D: TRBD1
V: TRBV5-6
J: TRBJ1-2
size: NA
CDR3: CASSPDRVDYGYTF
DNA: TGTGCCAGCAGCCCCGACAGGGTGGACTATGGCTACACCTTC

D: NA
V: TRBV6-2/TRBV6-3
J: TRBJ2-7
size: NA
CDR3: CASSYRGGHSPYEQYF
DNA: TGTGCCAGCAGTTACAGAGGCGGTCACTCGCCCTACGAGCAGTACTTC

D: NA
V: TRBV7-9
J: TRBJ2-7
size: NA
CDR3: CASSDDRHSSYEQYF
DNA: TGTGCCAGCAGCGACGACAGGCACAGCTCCTACGAGCAGTACTTC

D: TRBD2
V: TRBV12-5
J: TRBJ2-7
size: NA
CDR3: CARLAGGRSSYEQYF
DNA: TGTGCTCGACTAGCGGGAGGTCGAAGCTCCTACGAGCAGTACTTC

D: NA
V: TRBV5-1
J: TRBJ2-3
size: NA
CDR3: CASSFIGEDTQYF
DNA: TGCGCCAGCAGCTTTATAGGAGAAGATACGCAGTATTTT

D: TRBD2
V: TRBV7-2
J: TRBJ2-1
size: NA
CDR3: CAGAGVIAYNEQFF
DNA: TGTGCGGGAGCGGGAGTGATCGCCTACAATGAGCAGTTCTTC

D: TRBD1
V: TRBV20-1
J: TRBJ2-7
size: once
CDR3: CSARTGSENREQYF
DNA: TGCAGTGCACGGACAGGTTCCGAAAATCGCGAGCAGTACTTC

D: NA
V: TRBV28
J: TRBJ2-5
size: NA
CDR3: CASLPRTQETQYF
DNA: TGTGCCAGCTTACCTCGGACACAAGAGACCCAGTACTTC

D: NA
V: TRBV7-9
J: TRBJ1-2
size: NA
CDR3: CASSLEQITNGYTF
DNA: TGTGCCAGCAGCTTAGAGCAGATAACTAATGGCTACACCTTC

D: NA
V: TRBV12-3/TRBV12-4
J: TRBJ2-7
size: NA
CDR3: CASSLGGWDGSYEQYF
DNA: TGTGCCAGCAGTTTAGGGGGGTGGGACGGGTCCTACGAGCAGTACTTC

D: NA
V: TRBV20-1
J: TRBJ2-4
size: NA
CDR3: CSAHQGGSSIQYF
DNA: TGCAGTGCTCATCAGGGGGGTAGTAGCATTCAGTACTTC

D: NA
V: TRBV6-6
J: TRBJ1-4
size: once
CDR3: CASQSTKEKLFF
DNA: TGTGCCAGCCAAAGTACGAAGGAAAAACTGTTTTTT

D: TRBD1
V: TRBV19
J: TRBJ2-1
size: NA
CDR3: CASSRTGTDNEQFF
DNA: TGTGCCAGTAGTCGTACCGGGACAGACAATGAGCAGTTCTTC

D: NA
V: TRBV4-1
J: TRBJ1-2
size: NA
CDR3: CASSQEAGKYGYTF
DNA: TGCGCCAGCAGCCAAGAGGCAGGGAAGTATGGCTACACCTTC